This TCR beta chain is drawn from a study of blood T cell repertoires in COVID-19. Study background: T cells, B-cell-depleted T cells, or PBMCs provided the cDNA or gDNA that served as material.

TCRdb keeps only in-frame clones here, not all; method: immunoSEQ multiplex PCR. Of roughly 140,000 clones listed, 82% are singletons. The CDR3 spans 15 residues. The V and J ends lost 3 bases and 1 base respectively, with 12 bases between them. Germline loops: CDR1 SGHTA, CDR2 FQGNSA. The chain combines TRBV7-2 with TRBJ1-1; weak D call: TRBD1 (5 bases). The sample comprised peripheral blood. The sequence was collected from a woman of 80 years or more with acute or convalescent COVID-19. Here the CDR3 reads CASSFQVGANTEAFF. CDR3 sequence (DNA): TGTGCCAGCAGCTTTCAGGTAGGGGCGAACACTGAAGCTTTCTTT.